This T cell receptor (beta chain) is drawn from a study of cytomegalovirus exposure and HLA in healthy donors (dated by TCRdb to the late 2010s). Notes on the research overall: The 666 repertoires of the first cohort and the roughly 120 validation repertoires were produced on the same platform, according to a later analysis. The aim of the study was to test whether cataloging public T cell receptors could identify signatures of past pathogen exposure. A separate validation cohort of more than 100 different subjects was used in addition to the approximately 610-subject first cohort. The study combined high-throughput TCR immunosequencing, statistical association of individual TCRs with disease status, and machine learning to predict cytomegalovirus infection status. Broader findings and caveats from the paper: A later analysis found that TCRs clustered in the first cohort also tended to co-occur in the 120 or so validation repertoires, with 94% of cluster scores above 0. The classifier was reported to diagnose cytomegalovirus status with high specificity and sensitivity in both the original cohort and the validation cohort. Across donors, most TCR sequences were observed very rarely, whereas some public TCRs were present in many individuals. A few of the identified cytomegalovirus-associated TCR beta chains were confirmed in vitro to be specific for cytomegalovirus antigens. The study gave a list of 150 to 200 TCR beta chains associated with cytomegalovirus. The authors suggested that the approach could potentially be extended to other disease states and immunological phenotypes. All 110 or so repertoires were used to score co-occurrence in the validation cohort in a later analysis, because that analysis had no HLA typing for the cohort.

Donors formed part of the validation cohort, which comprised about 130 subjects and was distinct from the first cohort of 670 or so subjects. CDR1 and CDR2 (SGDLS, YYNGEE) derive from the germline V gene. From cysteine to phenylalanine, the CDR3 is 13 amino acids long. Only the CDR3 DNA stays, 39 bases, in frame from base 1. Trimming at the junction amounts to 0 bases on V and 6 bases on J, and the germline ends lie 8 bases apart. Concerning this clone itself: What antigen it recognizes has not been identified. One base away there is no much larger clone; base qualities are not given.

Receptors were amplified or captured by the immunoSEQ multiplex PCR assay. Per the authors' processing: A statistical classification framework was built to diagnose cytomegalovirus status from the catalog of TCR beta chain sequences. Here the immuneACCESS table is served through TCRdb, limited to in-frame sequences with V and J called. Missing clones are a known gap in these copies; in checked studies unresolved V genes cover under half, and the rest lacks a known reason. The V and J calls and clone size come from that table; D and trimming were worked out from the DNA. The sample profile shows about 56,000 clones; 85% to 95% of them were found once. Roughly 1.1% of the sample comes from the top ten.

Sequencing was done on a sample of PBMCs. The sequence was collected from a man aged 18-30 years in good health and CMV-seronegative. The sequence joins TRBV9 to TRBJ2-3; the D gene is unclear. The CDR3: CASSVVPGDTQYF. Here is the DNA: TGTGCCAGCAGCGTAGTCCCCGGGGATACGCAGTATTTT. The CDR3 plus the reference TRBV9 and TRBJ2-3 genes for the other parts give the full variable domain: DSGVTQTPKHLITATGQRVTLRCSPRSGDLSVYWYQQSLDQGLQFLIQYYNGEERAKGNILERFSAQQFPDLHSELNLSSLELGDSALYFCASSVVPGDTQYFGPGTRLTVL.